This is a list of T cell receptor beta chains from one sample in a study of metastatic and nonmetastatic thyroid tumors. Using MiXCR, TCRdb reanalyzed the PCR reads. This table holds tens of thousands of clones, less than 30% found once. What was sequenced was blood. The receptor set was obtained from a male donor with papillary thyroid cancer or a benign thyroid nodule (not recorded which). Some clones in this sample may be carry-over from other donors' samples. Each CDR3 is given with its conserved first and last residue. A D gene is named only where the DNA matches it firmly. Rows give clone size only sometimes, using once, few, many, or a class for an expanded clone.

CDR3 DNA	CDR3 protein	clone size	D gene	V gene	J gene
TGCGCCAGCAGCCACGAAGTCCAGGCGAGCACTGAAGCTTTCTTT	CASSHEVQASTEAFF	many	-	TRBV4-1	TRBJ1-1
TGCGCCAGCAGACCACGACCGGGGAGCACAGATACGCAGTATTTT	CASRPRPGSTDTQYF	-	-	TRBV5-1	TRBJ2-3
TGTGCCAGCAGCGCTTCAATAGACAGGGAGAAGTTCTTC	CASSASIDREKFF	few	TRBD1	TRBV6-1	TRBJ2-1
TGCGCCAGCAGCCACAGGGGTGGTGATTCACCCCTCCACTTT	CASSHRGGDSPLHF	-	TRBD1	TRBV5-1	TRBJ1-6
TGCGCCAGCAGCCCTGGACAATATAGCAATCAGCCCCAGCATTTT	CASSPGQYSNQPQHF	many	-	TRBV5-1	TRBJ1-5
TGTGCCAGCAGCCGACTGGGGGGCACTGAAGCTTTCTTT	CASSRLGGTEAFF	-	-	TRBV12-3/TRBV12-4	TRBJ1-1
TGTGCCAGCAGCCCGAGGGGGGACAGGGGGTTCAATGAGCAGTTCTTC	CASSPRGDRGFNEQFF	-	TRBD1	TRBV11-2	TRBJ2-1
TGCGCCAGCAGCCTTGGGACGACCAGAGGGTTTTACAATGAGCAGTTCTTC	CASSLGTTRGFYNEQFF	medium-sized	-	TRBV5-1	TRBJ2-1
TGTGCCAGCAGTGAAGGTGCAGAAGGGTCTGAAGCTTTCTTT	CASSEGAEGSEAFF	few	-	TRBV6-1	TRBJ1-1
TGCGCCAGCAGCCGCGGACTAGCGGGAGGGATTCAGTACTTC	CASSRGLAGGIQYF	many	TRBD2	TRBV4-1	TRBJ2-4
TGCAGTGCTAGAGACAGCTCTGGGGCCAACGTCCTGACTTTC	CSARDSSGANVLTF	-	-	TRBV20-1	TRBJ2-6
TGCAGTGCCCATACGGGAGAGTGGACCTACAATGAGCAGTTCTTC	CSAHTGEWTYNEQFF	medium-sized	-	TRBV20-1	TRBJ2-1
TGCAGTGCTAGAGATGCTCAGGGGGCGCAGAACGGGGAGCTGTTTTTT	CSARDAQGAQNGELFF	many	TRBD1	TRBV20-1	TRBJ2-2
TGCAGTGCTCCCGCTCGCAGGGGGCCAGCCGGGGAGCTGTTTTTT	CSAPARRGPAGELFF	-	TRBD1	TRBV20-1	TRBJ2-2
TGTGCCAGCAGCCATCCTAACAGGGTCGGTGAGACCCAGTACTTC	CASSHPNRVGETQYF	-	-	TRBV6-1	TRBJ2-5
TGTGCCAGCTCACCTCTGGGAGGGGGCCAATCCTACGAGCAGTACTTC	CASSPLGGGQSYEQYF	-	-	TRBV18	TRBJ2-7
TGTGCCAGCTCACCTGGGCTTAACACCGGGGAGCTGTTTTTT	CASSPGLNTGELFF	few	-	TRBV18	TRBJ2-2
TGTGCCAGCAGCCAATGGGACAGGGTCAACGAGCAGTACTTC	CASSQWDRVNEQYF	-	TRBD1	TRBV4-2	TRBJ2-7
TGTGCCAGCAGCCGGGGAACAGGGGATCGTAACTACACCTTC	CASSRGTGDRNYTF	few	TRBD1	TRBV3-1	TRBJ1-2
TGTGCCAGCAGCCCAGCTGCCGGGGAGCTGTTTTTT	CASSPAAGELFF	-	-	TRBV4-2	TRBJ2-2
TGTGCCAGTAGAACGAGTACTAACTATGGCTACACCTTC	CASRTSTNYGYTF	few	-	TRBV19	TRBJ1-2
TGTGCCAGTATTACGACTAGCGACAGCTCTGGGGCCAACGTCCTGACTTTC	CASITTSDSSGANVLTF	many	TRBD2	TRBV19	TRBJ2-6
TGCAGTGCTACCGGACAGGGGGCAGACTACGAGCAGTACTTC	CSATGQGADYEQYF	once	TRBD1	TRBV20-1	TRBJ2-7
TGCAGTGCTAGAGCCGGGACTAGCGACACCTACGAGCAGTACTTC	CSARAGTSDTYEQYF	medium-sized	TRBD2	TRBV20-1	TRBJ2-7
TGTGCGTGGGTTTACGAGCAGTACTTC	CAWVYEQYF	few	-	TRBV19	TRBJ2-7
TGTGCCAGTAGTCACGGACAGGCTGGAAACACCATATATTTT	CASSHGQAGNTIYF	-	TRBD1	TRBV19	TRBJ1-3
TGCAGTGCTAGACTCCCCGACTACGAGCAGTACTTC	CSARLPDYEQYF	-	-	TRBV20-1	TRBJ2-7
TGTGCCAGCAGAGGCGACAGGGGGTGGTACGAGCAGTACTTC	CASRGDRGWYEQYF	-	TRBD1	TRBV7-8	TRBJ2-7
TGTGCCAGCAGCTTGAACGGGCCTAGCTCCTACGAGCAGTACTTC	CASSLNGPSSYEQYF	many	-	TRBV5-4	TRBJ2-7
TGTGCCAGCAGCCGAACAGGGGGGTCTGGCTACACCTTC	CASSRTGGSGYTF	-	TRBD1	TRBV7-3	TRBJ1-2
TGTGCCAGCAGCGTAGACCTAGCGGGAGGTTACAATGAGCAGTTCTTC	CASSVDLAGGYNEQFF	many	TRBD2	TRBV9	TRBJ2-1
TGTGCCAGCAGCCCCCGATATAGCGGGGACGAGCAGTACTTC	CASSPRYSGDEQYF	medium-sized	TRBD2	TRBV7-2	TRBJ2-7
TGTGCCACCAGTGCGGCTCTCCCAGCGGGAGGGGACGGTGAGCAGTTCTTC	CATSAALPAGGDGEQFF	many	TRBD2	TRBV24-1	TRBJ2-1
TGCGCCAGCAGCGATGGGACTAGCGGGAGGGCCTACGAGCAGTACTTC	CASSDGTSGRAYEQYF	-	TRBD2	TRBV5-1	TRBJ2-7
TGTGCCAGCAGTTTACTAGCCGGCGAGCAGTACTTC	CASSLLAGEQYF	-	-	TRBV12-3/TRBV12-4	TRBJ2-7
TGTGCCAGGACAGGGTTGAACACTGAAGCTTTCTTT	CARTGLNTEAFF	-	TRBD1	TRBV30	TRBJ1-1
TGTGCCAGCAGTTTGTTTTCTTATCGGGAGGAGGTATCTGGAAACACCATATATTTT	CASSLFSYREEVSGNTIYF	many	-	TRBV28	TRBJ1-3
TGTGCCAGCTCTCCACCACCAGGGAGCTCCTACAATGAGCAGTTCTTC	CASSPPPGSSYNEQFF	few	-	TRBV6-1	TRBJ2-1
TGTGCCAGCAGTTTATATGAGGGGTACAATGAGCAGTTCTTC	CASSLYEGYNEQFF	few	-	TRBV27	TRBJ2-1
TGTGCCAGCAGCTCCGCAGGCATCTACGAGCAGTACTTC	CASSSAGIYEQYF	-	-	TRBV9	TRBJ2-7
TGTGCCAGCAGCTCCAGGGACTTGTCGGAACAAGAGACCCAGTACTTC	CASSSRDLSEQETQYF	medium-sized	-	TRBV13	TRBJ2-5
TGCAGTGCTAACGGACTAGCGGGACGCTCCTACGAGCAGTACTTC	CSANGLAGRSYEQYF	few	TRBD2	TRBV20-1	TRBJ2-7
TGCAGTGCTAGCGGCGCGGGCTACGAGCAGTACTTC	CSASGAGYEQYF	-	-	TRBV20-1	TRBJ2-7
TGTGCCAGCAGCTACCGACAGGGTATAGGCTACGAGCAGTACTTC	CASSYRQGIGYEQYF	few	TRBD1	TRBV6-2/TRBV6-3	TRBJ2-7